The TCR beta chain under discussion was sequenced for a study of response to subunit inactivated influenza vaccine. General study findings and limits: Authors proposed each seasonal influenza vaccination draws in few new T cells.

Each CDR3 protein is one row after TCRdb ran MiXCR on the RT-PCR reads. The data contain 500,000 to 600,000 distinct CDR3 sequences, 11% of them singletons. There are a few counts of this clonotype. Its antigen remains unidentified. The CDR3 has 23 residues. The germline V gene encodes CDR1 LGHNA and CDR2 YNFKEQ. Trimming took 1 base from V and 1 from J; bases not matched to a gene: 22. Separately, the same data were catalogued under a study of T cells expressing NK-cell markers. From that second work: Production of TCR beta cDNA relied on 5'RACE template switching with UMIs. Of eight sequenced donors, seven were HCMV-seropositive and one HCMV-seronegative. Of the CD8+ T cell pool in roughly six donors, roughly 1.0-7.5% was accounted for by dominant NKG2C+ clonotypes. The study left the HCMV specificity of expanded NKG2C+ T cell clones unresolved.

The material was PBMCs from blood, obtained on the day of vaccination. The receptor was derived from a man aged 50 to 59 who received an inactivated influenza vaccine. The rearrangement joins TRBV4-2 to TRBJ2-4, with 10 bases that match TRBD1. This CDR3 reads CASSQGLGGLRDRGEFAKNIQYF. DNA of the CDR3: TGTGCCAGCAGCCAAGGGTTGGGGGGACTAAGGGACAGGGGCGAGTTTGCCAAAAACATTCAGTACTTC.